These 17 T cell receptor beta chains share one sample of origin, sequenced in a study of CXCR3-negative and CXCR3-positive naive CD8 T cells. Preparation of TRB cDNA libraries relied on 5' RACE carrying UMI labels. One entry per CDR3 protein, without DNA, is what TCRdb gives after re-calling the 5' RACE reads. The listing contains about 140,000 distinct CDR3 sequences. General study findings and limits: The study found more hydrophobic TRB CDR3s in CXCR3-positive naive cells than in CXCR3-negative naive cells.

Their antigen targets remain unknown. Specimen: naive CXCR3+ CD8+ T cells from blood. Subset described: CD45RO-CCR7+CD27+CD95- naive CD8+ T cells expressing CXCR3 (TNR3+). The source of these receptors is a human donor in good health. Some clones in this sample may be carry-over from other donors' samples.

The chain is built from TRBV7-3 and TRBJ2-2; there is no DNA to check the TCRdb D call of TRBD1. Germline assignment: CDR1 SGHTA and CDR2 FQGTGA. The CDR3 consists of 18 residues. The CDR3 is CASSPQGLNLANTGELFF.

The chain recombines TRBV12-3 or TRBV12-4 with TRBJ1-6; TCRdb designates TRBD1, a call that cannot be tested without DNA. CDR3 length: 14 residues. This CDR3 is CASSLGDWDSPLHF.

J is TRBJ1-1 and V is TRBV29-1; the D call from TCRdb, TRBD1, cannot be confirmed without DNA. This CDR3 comprises 12 residues. Germline CDR1 reads SQVTM; CDR2 reads ANQGSEA. The CDR3 loop is CSVDRVYTEAFF.

The chain combines TRBV7-9 with TRBJ1-4; TCRdb designates TRBD1, a call that cannot be tested without DNA. Germline CDR1 reads SEHNR; CDR2 reads FQNEAQ (reference sequence). The CDR3 has 14 amino acids. The chain's CDR3 is CASSVPGSNEKLFF.

The chain joins TRBV13 to TRBJ2-1; TCRdb outputs TRBD1, but without DNA this stays unchecked. The CDR3 spans 15 residues. Per the germline V gene, CDR1 is PRHDT and CDR2 is FYEKMQ (reference sequence). The CDR3: CASSLGGAGSNEQFF.

This rearrangement joins TRBV5-5 to TRBJ2-1; TCRdb's D call, TRBD2, is unchecked because there is no DNA. The germline CDR1 and CDR2 sequences are SGHKS and YYEKEE (reference sequence). The CDR3 has 16 residues. CDR3: CASSSTLGLAGDEQFF.

This chain joins TRBV25-1 and TRBJ2-5; the TRBD1 assignment by TCRdb is unverifiable without DNA. This CDR3 comprises 17 residues. In germline, CDR1 is MGHDK, CDR2 SYGVNS. CDR3: CASSKWTGRVFEETQYF.

The chain links TRBV6-5 to TRBJ1-5; TCRdb's D call, TRBD1, is unchecked because there is no DNA. Germline lookup yields CDR1 MNHEY and CDR2 SVGAGI. The length of the CDR3 is 15 residues. The CDR3 loop is CASRPQGSRGQPQHF.

V is TRBV29-1 and J is TRBJ2-7; checking the TCRdb D call of TRBD1 is not possible without DNA. This CDR3 has 13 amino acids. Germline values: CDR1 SQVTM, CDR2 ANQGSEA. The CDR3: CSVDEGGSGEQYF.

This CDR3 reads CATSRDLGGSTEAFF. The chain combines TRBV15 with TRBJ1-1. CDR1 and CDR2 from the germline V gene are LNHNV and YYDKDF (reference sequence). This CDR3 region has 15 residues.

The chain uses TRBV19 and TRBJ2-3. Germline V gives CDR1 LNHDA, CDR2 SQIVND (reference sequence). The CDR3 covers 14 residues. This CDR3 is CASSMTSATDTQYF.

This chain links TRBV29-1 with TRBJ2-1; the TCRdb D gene call, TRBD2, has no DNA to confirm it. CDR3 length equals 18 residues. Germline values: CDR1 SQVTM, CDR2 ANQGSEA. This CDR3 reads CSVDQASGEFLIANEQFF.

The V and J genes are TRBV7-9 and TRBJ2-1; TCRdb's D call, TRBD1, is unchecked because there is no DNA. CDR1 is SEHNR and CDR2 is FQNEAQ in the germline V gene (reference sequence). This CDR3 comprises 17 residues. CDR3 region: CASSQGTGGLTYNEQFF.

This chain connects TRBV13 to TRBJ2-7; checking the TCRdb D call of TRBD2 is not possible without DNA. CDR1 is PRHDT, CDR2 FYEKMQ, per germline (reference sequence). The CDR3 sequence is 15 residues long. The CDR3: CASSFGLEGSYEQYF.

V is TRBV20-1 and J is TRBJ1-2. Germline lookup yields CDR1 DFQATT and CDR2 SNEGSKA (reference sequence). The CDR3 contains 12 residues. The CDR3 sequence: CSAPRVNCGYTF.

This CDR3 reads CSVGAGGSPGELFF. V and J are TRBV29-1 and TRBJ2-2; TCRdb calls TRBD1, which cannot be checked without DNA. Looked up from germline, CDR1 is SQVTM and CDR2 is ANQGSEA. The CDR3 has 14 residues.

CDR3 residues: CASSLEVGGELFF. The genes are TRBV5-1 and TRBJ2-2. Germline lookup yields CDR1 SGHRS and CDR2 YFSETQ. The CDR3 contains 13 residues.